These 21 T cell receptor beta chains share one sample of origin, sequenced in a study of breast tumors, draining lymph nodes, adjacent tissues. TCRdb analysed the multiplex PCR reads with MiXCR anew, one entry per CDR3 protein. The sample has about 100,000 distinct CDR3 sequences, about 20% seen once. Breast cancer patients provided tissue from their axillary draining lymph nodes. Sequencing was carried out using axillary lymph node tissue. These receptors were taken from a female donor with breast cancer. Some clones in this sample may be carry-over from other donors' samples.

In its sample, this clonotype was seen many times. This sequence joins TRBV19 and TRBJ2-3, with TRBD2 matching 10 bases. V lost 4 bases to trimming and J lost 6 bases; unmatched junction nucleotides: 7. Germline V gives CDR1 LNHDA, CDR2 SQIVND (reference sequence). There are 15 residues in the CDR3. The CDR3: CASSRRAGGPDTQYF. The CDR3 bases are TGTGCCAGTAGTAGAAGAGCGGGGGGGCCGGATACGCAGTATTTT.

Comments on this clonotype: A much more abundant neighbour one base away suggests this may be a read error. Here the CDR3 omits its conserved ending phenylalanine or tryptophan, so a read error is the likely source. The chain recombines TRBV7-3 with TRBJ1-5; 12 nucleotides line up with TRBD1. The CDR3 extends over 16 amino acids. V trimming: 5 bases; J trimming: 5 bases; junction bases outside the gene matches: 7. The germline CDR1 and CDR2 sequences are SGHTA and FQGTGA. CDR3 protein: CASSLAGQGADQPQHL. CDR3 nucleotides: TGTGCCAGCAGCCTGGCGGGACAGGGGGCAGATCAGCCCCAGCATCTT.

This clonotype was picked up many times. The chain is built from TRBV12-3 or TRBV12-4 and TRBJ2-2; 9 nucleotides match TRBD2. With V trimmed by 8 bases and J by 6 bases, 4 bases remained unmatched. The CDR3 sequence is 13 residues long. The CDR3 DNA sequence: TGTGCCAGCGGTGGACTAGCGTCCGGGGAGCTGTTTTTT. Translating it yields CASGGLASGELFF.

In its sample, this clonotype was seen many times. The gene calls are TRBV6-5 and TRBJ1-2; 12 bases are a match to TRBD1. V lost 5 bases and J lost 6; bases outside the gene matches: 10. The CDR3 runs 16 residues. Germline loops: CDR1 MNHEY, CDR2 SVGAGI. This CDR3 reads CASSLTGTGGQDGYTF. Written as DNA, the CDR3 is TGTGCCAGCAGTCTTACTGGGACAGGGGGCCAGGATGGCTACACCTTC.

This clonotype was observed at least ten times. The J gene is TRBJ2-1, the V gene TRBV6-1, with TRBD1 as a possible D gene (5 bases). There are 15 residues in the CDR3. The germline V gene has CDR1 MNHNS and CDR2 SASEGT. V lost 8 bases to trimming and J lost 4 bases, with 18 bases between them. CDR3 amino acids: CASHLKNTGYNEQFF. The CDR3 nucleotides read TGTGCCAGCCACCTAAAAAATACAGGATACAATGAGCAGTTCTTC.

Ten or more counts support this clonotype. J is TRBJ2-2 and V is TRBV7-3, with D unclear. From germline, CDR1 is SGHTA and CDR2 FQGTGA. The CDR3 contains 15 residues. Trimming pared 2 bases from V and 0 bases from J, leaving 7 bases between. CDR3 region: CASSLGNANTGELFF. CDR3 nucleotide sequence: TGTGCCAGCAGCTTAGGAAATGCGAACACCGGGGAGCTGTTTTTT.

The V gene is TRBV20-1, the J gene TRBJ2-7; 11 bases match TRBD2. The length of the CDR3 is 17 residues. After removal of 6 bases from V and 2 bases from J, the junction contained 15 bases not matched to a gene. Germline-derived CDR1 and CDR2 are DFQATT and SNEGSKA (reference sequence). The CDR3 protein is CSAPRLAGGPTTYEQYF. The CDR3 DNA reads as TGCAGTGCCCCTCGATTAGCGGGAGGGCCAACTACCTACGAGCAGTACTTC.

This clonotype was detected only a few times. The rearrangement joins TRBV27 to TRBJ2-1, with TRBD2 matching over 10 bases. Germline V CDR1 and CDR2: MNHEY, SMNVEV (reference sequence). This CDR3 contains 15 residues. After removal of 6 bases from V and 11 bases from J, the junction contained 13 bases not matched to a gene. The chain's CDR3 is CASRDVGLAGDKQFF. As DNA, the CDR3 is TGTGCCAGCAGGGACGTTGGGCTAGCGGGAGACAAGCAGTTCTTC.

A word on this clonotype: A read error may be the cause here, since a much bigger clone is one base away. The chain uses TRBV25-1 and TRBJ2-7; tentative D call: TRBD1 (5 bases). With 11 bases removed from V and 5 bases from J, the gap between germline ends came to 13 bases. CDR3 length equals 11 residues. CDR1 and CDR2 from the germline V gene are MGHDK and SYGVNS. CDR3 DNA: TGTGCCGGCACCCTAGGGGACGAGCAGTACTTC. Its protein is CAGTLGDEQYF.

This clonotype was seen repeatedly, ten times or more. The chain uses TRBV15 and TRBJ1-2; no clear D gene. The CDR3 runs to 15 residues. CDR1 is LNHNV and CDR2 is YYDKDF in the germline V gene (reference sequence). The V end was cut by 2 bases, the J end by 4 bases, with 14 bases between. CDR3 amino acids: CATSRSPLDPYGYTF. As DNA, the CDR3 is TGTGCCACCAGCAGATCCCCGCTCGACCCCTATGGCTACACCTTC.

This clonotype was picked up many times. The chain carries TRBV3-1 and TRBJ2-7; D may be TRBD1 (6 bases). CDR1 and CDR2 from the germline V gene are LGHDT and YNNKEL (reference sequence). Trimming left V 1 base short and J 3 bases short, with 19 bases between. The CDR3 is 17 residues long. The CDR3 nucleotides are TGTGCCAGCAGCCAAGGTTGGGGGCGGTCGTCTTACTACGAGCAGTACTTC. It codes for CASSQGWGRSSYYEQYF.

This clonotype was detected ten times or more. The rearrangement links TRBV28 to TRBJ2-7; 7 nucleotides match TRBD2. CDR3 length equals 14 residues. The junction had 8 bases not matched to a gene; V was cut back by 5 bases and J by 4 bases. Looked up from germline, CDR1 is MDHEN and CDR2 is SYDVKM. CDR3 amino acids: CASSAREVVYEQYF. The CDR3 region has the DNA TGTGCCAGCAGTGCCCGGGAGGTGGTATACGAGCAGTACTTC. Complete variable domain (other parts from reference TRBV28 and TRBJ2-7): DVKVTQSSRYLVKRTGEKVFLECVQDMDHENMFWYRQDPGLGLRLIYFSYDVKMKEKGDIPEGYSVSREKKERFSLILESASTNQTSMYLCASSAREVVYEQYFGPGTRLTVT.

This clonotype came up many times. The chain is built from TRBV4-2 and TRBJ2-7; D unresolved. Per germline, CDR1 LGHNA and CDR2 YNFKEQ. The V end lost 4 bases, the J end lost 3 bases, and 10 bases lay between the germline ends. The CDR3 spans 13 residues. In nucleotides, the CDR3 is TGTGCCAGCAGCCCAGGAATTGGCTACGAGCAGTACTTC. Amino acid sequence: CASSPGIGYEQYF.

This clonotype was detected many times. The chain has TRBV6-5 and TRBJ2-6; tentative D call: TRBD1 (6 bases). Trimming took off 6 bases at V and 1 base at J, with 10 bases between the two ends. The germline gives CDR1 MNHEY, CDR2 SVGAGI. The CDR3 is 15 residues long. CDR3 nucleotides: TGTGCCAGCAGACCAACAGGGTCTGGGGCCAACGTCCTGACTTTC. It encodes CASRPTGSGANVLTF.

The rearrangement links TRBV7-2 to TRBJ1-1, with a tentative D call TRBD1 (6 bases). The CDR3 is 15 residues long. V was clipped by 6 bases and J by 6 bases, with 20 bases between them. CDR1 is SGHTA, CDR2 FQGNSA, per germline. The chain's CDR3 is CASRLGSNRDPEAFF. CDR3 coding DNA: TGTGCCAGCAGACTAGGGTCTAACAGGGACCCTGAAGCTTTCTTT.

In this sample, this clonotype turned up many times. The V gene is TRBV20-1, the J gene TRBJ2-5; 9 nucleotides match TRBD2. CDR1 and CDR2 from the germline V gene are DFQATT and SNEGSKA (reference sequence). V lost 3 bases and J lost 5; bases outside the gene matches: 7. The CDR3 loop spans 14 amino acids. CDR3 nucleotides: TGCAGTGCTAGGAAGCGGGGGGTTACGGAGACCCAGTACTTC. Translated, it gives CSARKRGVTETQYF.

This clonotype has a count of ten or more. The rearrangement uses TRBV10-3 and TRBJ2-5; perhaps D is TRBD1 or TRBD2 (6 bases each). Trimming left V 7 bases short and J 2 bases short, with 17 bases between. CDR1 and CDR2 (germline): ENHRY, SYGVKD. The CDR3 is 15 amino acids. CDR3: CAIKGGGAPQETQYF. The CDR3 DNA sequence: TGTGCCATCAAGGGGGGAGGAGCCCCACAAGAGACCCAGTACTTC.

This clonotype was detected ten times or more. The CDR3 DNA is TGTGCCAGCAGTGACAGGGAGGGCGAAAAACTGTTTTTT. It specifies CASSDREGEKLFF. The V call is TRBV2, the J call TRBJ1-4, with a tentative D call TRBD1 (5 bases). CDR3 length equals 13 residues. Germline V CDR1 and CDR2: SNHLY, FYNNEI. The V end was cut by 3 bases, the J end by 8 bases, with 10 bases between.

This clonotype has at least ten counts. For the CDR3, the DNA is TGCAGTGCCGACGCCCCCACAGGGAATCCAGAGACCCAGTACTTC. Protein sequence: CSADAPTGNPETQYF. V is TRBV20-1 and J is TRBJ2-5; D perhaps matches TRBD1 (6 bases). The CDR3 totals 15 residues. Germline V CDR1 and CDR2: DFQATT, SNEGSKA (reference sequence). V was trimmed by 6 bases and J by 4 bases, leaving 21 bases between them.

Comment on this clonotype: This clone may be a read error of a much larger clone one base away. The V gene is TRBV30, the J gene TRBJ1-3; D remains unclear. Germline V gives CDR1 GTSNPN, CDR2 SVGIG (reference sequence). V lost 1 base and J 0 bases, leaving 7 bases between the germline ends. The CDR3 contains 14 residues. The CDR3 region has the DNA TGTGCCTGGAGTGGAACGGCCTCTGGAAACACCATATATTTT. Its translation is CAWSGTASGNTIYF.

Worth noting for this clonotype: A read error may explain this, as a much larger clone is one base away. The chain's CDR3 is CASSQGPPGIDTQYF. The CDR3 DNA follows: TGTGCCAGCAGCCAAGGGCCCCCAGGTATAGATACGCAGTATTTT. The J gene is TRBJ2-3, the V gene TRBV4-2; D remains ambiguous. The CDR3 runs 15 residues. Trimming stripped 1 base from V and 5 bases from J, with 13 bases between. Per germline, CDR1 LGHNA and CDR2 YNFKEQ.